What follows describes a single T cell receptor beta chain. Its antigen is currently unknown. At one boundary the junction diverges from the germline segment, which might be a read error. TCRdb fed the reads into MiXCR, producing one record per CDR3 protein. Of around 450,000 distinct CDR3 sequences listed, roughly 30% were seen once; the top ten hold about 13%. This record belongs to a study of T cell repertoires in cytomegalovirus infection. Study-wide findings and caveats: Clonotypes of TCR beta that were HLA-C-restricted and CMV-specific dominated the ex vivo response. Cumulative public TCR beta family frequency identified carriers of CMV plus the relevant HLA.

The CDR3 loop spans 14 amino acids. Germline CDR1 is LGHDT and CDR2 is YNNKEL (reference sequence). The V and J genes are TRBV3-1 and TRBJ1-2, with TRBD1 matching over 7 bases. The clonotype was recovered from a human donor in good health (CMV status not recorded). Some clones in this sample may be carry-over from other donors' samples. Sequenced: PBMCs. The CDR3 sequence: CASSQGQGTYGYTF. Written as DNA, the CDR3 is TGTGCCAGCAGCCAAGGACAGGGAACCTATGGCTACACATTC.